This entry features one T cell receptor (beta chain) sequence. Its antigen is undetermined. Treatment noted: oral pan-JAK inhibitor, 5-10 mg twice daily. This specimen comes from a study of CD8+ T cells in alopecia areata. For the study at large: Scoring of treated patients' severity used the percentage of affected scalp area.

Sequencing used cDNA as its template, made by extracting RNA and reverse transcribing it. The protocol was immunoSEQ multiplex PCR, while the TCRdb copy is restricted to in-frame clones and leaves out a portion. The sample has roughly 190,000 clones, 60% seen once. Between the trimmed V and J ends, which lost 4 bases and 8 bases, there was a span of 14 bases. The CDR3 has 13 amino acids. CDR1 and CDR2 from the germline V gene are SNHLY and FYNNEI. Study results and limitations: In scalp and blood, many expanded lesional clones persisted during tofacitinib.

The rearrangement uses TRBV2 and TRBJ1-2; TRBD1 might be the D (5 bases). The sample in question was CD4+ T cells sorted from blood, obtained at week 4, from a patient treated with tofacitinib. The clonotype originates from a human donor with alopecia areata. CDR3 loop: CASSVLQGEGYTF. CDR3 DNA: TGTGCCAGCAGTGTGCTCCAGGGTGAAGGCTACACCTTC.